These 19 T cell receptor beta chains were sequenced from one sample in a study of early T cells in non-severe SARS-CoV-2 infection. TCRdb redid the calling of the 5' RACE reads with MiXCR, one entry per CDR3 protein. Of tens of thousands of distinct CDR3 sequences in the sample, 18% were seen once. Sequencing used whole blood, obtained at baseline. These receptors came from an adult who was a healthcare worker with PCR-confirmed SARS-CoV-2 infection or an uninfected control (not recorded which).

V and J are TRBV11-2 and TRBJ2-1, with D unclear. CDR3 length equals 11 residues. Per the germline V gene, CDR1 is SGHAT and CDR2 is FQNNGV. V was shortened by 6 bases and J by 8 bases, with 8 bases between the two germline ends. CDR3: CASSTLYEQFF. CDR3 coding DNA: TGTGCCAGCAGTACTCTATATGAGCAGTTCTTC.

The genes are TRBV6-2 or TRBV6-3 and TRBJ2-2; a weak D match, TRBD1 (7 bases). The germline V and J ends were trimmed by 2 bases and 6 bases, with 10 bases remaining between them. Germline loops: CDR1 MNHEY, CDR2 SVGEGT. The CDR3 length is 14 residues. The CDR3 sequence: CASSYQGGAGELFF. CDR3 nucleotide sequence: TGTGCCAGCAGTTACCAGGGGGGCGCCGGGGAGCTGTTTTTT.

This clonotype was observed a few times. The chain employs TRBV7-8 and TRBJ1-6; TRBD1 is a possible D gene (5 bases). V dropped 6 bases and J dropped 4 bases, with 13 bases sitting between them. The length of the CDR3 is 15 residues. Germline V lookup: CDR1 SGHVS, CDR2 FQNEAQ. The CDR3 spells CASRREGSYNSPLHF. The CDR3 DNA reads TGTGCCAGCAGGCGGGAGGGGAGTTATAATTCACCCCTCCACTTT.

This sequence joins TRBV20-1 and TRBJ2-3; no clear D gene. Germline-derived CDR1 and CDR2 are DFQATT and SNEGSKA (reference sequence). The germline V and J ends were trimmed by 3 bases and 6 bases, with 4 bases remaining between them. The CDR3 is 10 residues long. CDR3 region: CSASHDTQYF. CDR3 DNA sequence: TGCAGTGCTAGTCACGATACGCAGTATTTT.

This clonotype was observed a few times. CDR3 coding DNA: TGTGCCAGCAGTTACGCGGGACACGTCTCTGGGGCCAACGTCCTGACTTTC. Its protein is CASSYAGHVSGANVLTF. V gene TRBV6-5 combines with J gene TRBJ2-6, with D perhaps matching TRBD1 or TRBD2 (6 bases each). The CDR3 totals 17 residues. The germline V gene has CDR1 MNHEY and CDR2 SVGAGI. V was shortened by 2 bases and J by 0 bases, with 11 bases between the two germline ends.

In its sample, this clonotype was seen a few times. In nucleotides, the CDR3 is TGTGCCAGCAGCTTAGTTCCCTGGGGGCAGGGAGGATATAGCAATCAGCCCCAGCATTTT. Translating gives CASSLVPWGQGGYSNQPQHF. This chain links TRBV7-9 with TRBJ1-5; tentative D call: TRBD1 (6 bases). This CDR3 is built from 20 residues. CDR1 and CDR2 (germline): SEHNR, FQNEAQ (reference sequence). Trimming pared 1 base from V and 0 bases from J, leaving 22 bases between. The variable domain in full, completed from reference TRBV7-9 and TRBJ1-5, reads DTGVSQNPRHKITKRGQNVTFRCDPISEHNRLYWYRQTLGQGPEFLTYFQNEAQLEKSRLLSDRFSAERPKGSFSTLEIQRTEQGDSAMYLCASSLVPWGQGGYSNQPQHFGDGTRLSIL.

V usage is TRBV10-3 and J usage is TRBJ1-1; perhaps TRBD1 as D (6 bases). The CDR3 loop spans 15 amino acids. Germline V gene sequence: CDR1 ENHRY, CDR2 SYGVKD. V was clipped by 5 bases and J by 1 base, with 14 bases between them. CDR3 sequence reads: CAISPLGGRNTEAFF. The CDR3 bases are TGTGCCATCAGTCCGTTAGGGGGGCGGAACACTGAAGCTTTCTTT.

This clonotype was detected many times. In DNA form, the CDR3 reads TGTGCCAGCAGACCACTTACAGGGGGACAGACAGATACGCAGTATTTT. As protein: CASRPLTGGQTDTQYF. This chain links TRBV6-5 with TRBJ2-3; 8 bases fit TRBD1. Germline V CDR1 and CDR2: MNHEY, SVGAGI. V was clipped by 6 bases and J by 3 bases; unmatched bases: 11. The CDR3 runs to 16 residues.

In its sample, this clonotype was seen a few times. The chain is built from TRBV7-9 and TRBJ2-3; 11 positions agree with TRBD2. Germline V gene sequence: CDR1 SEHNR, CDR2 FQNEAQ (reference sequence). The J segment lost 0 bases and the V segment lost 5 bases, leaving 4 bases of the junction unmatched. The CDR3 loop spans 16 amino acids. The CDR3: CASSPGLAASTDTQYF. The CDR3 bases are TGTGCCAGCAGCCCGGGACTAGCGGCTAGCACAGATACGCAGTATTTT. Filled out from reference TRBV7-9 and TRBJ2-3, the complete variable domain reads DTGVSQNPRHKITKRGQNVTFRCDPISEHNRLYWYRQTLGQGPEFLTYFQNEAQLEKSRLLSDRFSAERPKGSFSTLEIQRTEQGDSAMYLCASSPGLAASTDTQYFGPGTRLTVL.

This clonotype appeared a few times. This chain uses TRBV12-3 or TRBV12-4 with TRBJ1-5, with 9 bases fitting TRBD1. The J segment lost 4 bases and the V segment lost 6 bases, leaving 4 bases of the junction unmatched. CDR3 length equals 14 residues. The DNA for the CDR3 is TGTGCCAGCAGGCTCGGGACAGGGAATCAGCCCCAGCATTTT. The encoded protein is CASRLGTGNQPQHF.

The chain joins TRBV18 to TRBJ2-7; weak D call: TRBD2 (6 bases). CDR1 and CDR2 (germline): KGHSH, LQKENI. With 2 bases removed from V and 6 bases from J, the gap between germline ends came to 14 bases. The CDR3 loop spans 14 amino acids. The CDR3 here is CASSPSGSPLEQYF. The CDR3 DNA reads TGTGCCAGCTCACCATCCGGGAGTCCCCTCGAGCAGTACTTC.

The J gene is TRBJ2-5, the V gene TRBV24-1; 10 nucleotides match TRBD1. The V gene end was trimmed by 4 bases and the J gene end by 5 bases; junction bases not matched to a gene: 12. Germline-derived CDR1 and CDR2 are KGHDR and SFDVKD. The CDR3 spans 17 residues. The CDR3 is CATSESPGQGNSETQYF. CDR3 DNA: TGTGCCACCAGTGAGAGCCCGGGACAGGGGAACTCGGAGACCCAGTACTTC.

This clonotype showed up just a few times. The chain is built from TRBV30 and TRBJ1-3; D might be TRBD1 (5 bases). Germline V gene lookup returns CDR1 GTSNPN and CDR2 SVGIG (reference sequence). V was trimmed by 0 bases and J by 7 bases, leaving 10 bases between them. The CDR3 loop spans 13 amino acids. The DNA for the CDR3 is TGTGCCTGGAGTGTACCGGGACGCAACACCATATATTTT. This codes for CAWSVPGRNTIYF.

This clonotype was found a few times. The chain employs TRBV6-1 and TRBJ1-4, with D unclear. V was clipped by 6 bases and J by 4 bases, with 12 bases between them. The CDR3 spans 14 residues. CDR1 is MNHNS, CDR2 SASEGT, per germline. CDR3 in DNA: TGTGCCAGCAGGGGAAGAGGAGATAATGAAAAACTGTTTTTT. Translating it yields CASRGRGDNEKLFF.

V gene TRBV7-9 combines with J gene TRBJ2-1; TRBD2 matches 11 bases. Germline assignment: CDR1 SEHNR and CDR2 FQNEAQ (reference sequence). There are 15 residues in the CDR3. J was trimmed by 3 bases and V by 5 bases; bases with no gene match: 3. CDR3 amino acids: CASSPGTSGYNEQFF. The CDR3 nucleotides are TGTGCCAGCAGCCCAGGGACTAGCGGCTACAATGAGCAGTTCTTC. Supplemented by reference TRBV7-9 and TRBJ2-1, the full variable domain reads DTGVSQNPRHKITKRGQNVTFRCDPISEHNRLYWYRQTLGQGPEFLTYFQNEAQLEKSRLLSDRFSAERPKGSFSTLEIQRTEQGDSAMYLCASSPGTSGYNEQFFGPGTRLTVL.

Ten or more counts support this clonotype. This chain uses TRBV12-3 or TRBV12-4 with TRBJ1-1; D ambiguous. V lost 5 bases and J 1 base, leaving 11 bases between the germline ends. This CDR3 contains 14 residues. CDR3 amino acids: CASSRNGGNTEAFF. The CDR3 DNA reads as TGTGCCAGCAGTAGAAATGGAGGGAACACTGAAGCTTTCTTT.

This clonotype was found a few times. V is TRBV20-1 and J is TRBJ2-3; 7 bases match TRBD2. Germline CDR1 is DFQATT and CDR2 is SNEGSKA (reference sequence). After removal of 5 bases from V and 3 bases from J, the junction contained 5 bases not matched to a gene. The CDR3 extends over 13 amino acids. The CDR3 protein is CSAFTSDTDTQYF. The DNA of the CDR3 is TGCAGTGCTTTTACTAGCGATACAGATACGCAGTATTTT.

V gene TRBV5-6 combines with J gene TRBJ2-2; D not certain. This CDR3 has 13 residues. V was shortened by 0 bases and J by 6 bases, with 6 bases between the two germline ends. Germline V lookup: CDR1 SGHDT, CDR2 YYEEEE. The CDR3 loop reads CASSLEFAGELFF. CDR3 coding DNA: TGTGCCAGCAGCTTGGAATTCGCCGGGGAGCTGTTTTTT. The whole variable domain, filled in from reference TRBV5-6 and TRBJ2-2, reads DAGVTQSPTHLIKTRGQQVTLRCSPKSGHDTVSWYQQALGQGPQFIFQYYEEEERQRGNFPDRFSGHQFPNYSSELNVNALLLGDSALYLCASSLEFAGELFFGEGSRLTVL.

This clonotype was counted between two and nine times. The chain employs TRBV5-1 and TRBJ2-7, with 7 positions matching TRBD2. Trimming removed 7 bases from V and 1 base from J; junction bases left unmatched: 11. The germline gives CDR1 SGHRS, CDR2 YFSETQ. The CDR3 covers 15 residues. The CDR3 loop reads CASASLQGLSYEQYF. The CDR3 region has the DNA TGCGCCAGCGCGAGCCTTCAGGGACTATCCTACGAGCAGTACTTC.